This is a list of T cell receptor beta chains from one sample in a study of shared clonotypes between healthy human individuals. Produced via immunoSEQ multiplex PCR; TCRdb's table is partial and in-frame only. Of 2.3 million or so clones listed, over 90% were seen once; the top ten hold 0.39%. Specimen: naive CD4+ T cells from PBMCs. These receptor sequences come from a man aged 18 to 35 in good health. Some clones in this sample may be carry-over from other donors' samples. CDR3s include the opening cysteine and the closing phenylalanine or tryptophan. D genes are given only for firm matches. Some rows mark clone size as missing; the rest say once, few, many or name a class of expanded clone.

once,TRBV5-1,TRBJ1-3,NA,TGCGCCAGCACCGACGGATCCTCGGCTGGAAACACCATATATTTT,CASTDGSSAGNTIYF
NA,TRBV15,TRBJ1-2,NA,TGTGCCACCAGCATGAGGAGCTATGGCTACACCTTC,CATSMRSYGYTF
NA,TRBV7-2,TRBJ1-5,TRBD1,TGTGCCAGCAGCTTACAGGGGGCTGTAGGTCAGCCCCAGCATTTT,CASSLQGAVGQPQHF
NA,TRBV5-1,TRBJ1-2,NA,TGCGCCAGCAGCTTGGCCTCGGGTGGAGAGGGCTACACCTTC,CASSLASGGEGYTF
NA,TRBV6-5,TRBJ1-4,NA,TGTGCCAGCAGGGGGAGGGAAGAAGAAAAACTGTTTTTT,CASRGREEEKLFF
NA,TRBV6-1,TRBJ2-1,NA,TGTGCCAGCAGTGCACCGATGGCGGCCTCCTACAATGAGCAGTTCTTC,CASSAPMAASYNEQFF
NA,TRBV5-6,TRBJ2-7,NA,TGTGCCAGCAGCTTGTTTCGCAACAGGAGCTACGAGCAGTACTTC,CASSLFRNRSYEQYF
NA,TRBV19,TRBJ2-7,NA,TGTGCCAGTAGAGACCAGACGGAAGAGCAGTACTTC,CASRDQTEEQYF
NA,TRBV18,TRBJ2-3,TRBD1,TGTGCCAGCTCACCCAGGACAGGGAAAGATACGCAGTATTTT,CASSPRTGKDTQYF
NA,TRBV7-2,TRBJ2-7,NA,TGTGCCAGCAGCAACTCCGGAGGGTTAATCCACGAGCAGTACTTC,CASSNSGGLIHEQYF
NA,TRBV2,TRBJ2-1,NA,TGTGCCAGCAGGGTGGTGGGGGCTGGCGAGCAGTTCTTC,CASRVVGAGEQFF
NA,TRBV29-1,TRBJ2-1,TRBD2,TGCAGCCACGGACTAGCGGGAGGTCGGAACAATGAGCAGTTCTTC,CSHGLAGGRNNEQFF
NA,TRBV28,TRBJ1-4,NA,TGTGCCAGCAGTATGGGACCAACGGAAAAACTGTTTTTT,CASSMGPTEKLFF
NA,TRBV27,TRBJ1-2,TRBD1,TGTGCCAGCAGCCAACTCATCGGGACAGGGATTGGTGGCTACACCTTC,CASSQLIGTGIGGYTF
NA,TRBV6-5,TRBJ2-5,NA,TGTGCCAGCAGTTACTCTAGAGAGACCCAGTACTTC,CASSYSRETQYF
NA,TRBV19,TRBJ1-5,NA,TGTGCCAGTAGGGCGACGGGACCCCATAGCAATCAGCCCCAGCATTTT,CASRATGPHSNQPQHF
NA,TRBV19,TRBJ2-6,NA,TGTGCCAGTAGCCCGCCCCTCAGGGCTGGGGCCAACGTCCTGACTTTC,CASSPPLRAGANVLTF
NA,TRBV2,TRBJ1-1,NA,TGTGCCAGCAGTGCCAGGGGTGGGACGGACACTGAAGCTTTCTTT,CASSARGGTDTEAFF
NA,TRBV2,TRBJ1-2,NA,TGTGCCAGCAGTGAAGATACGAGGGACCAGGGCTACACCTTC,CASSEDTRDQGYTF
NA,TRBV28,TRBJ2-7,NA,TGTGCCAGCAGTTCGCCGGGACTCAACTACGAGCAGTACTTC,CASSSPGLNYEQYF
NA,TRBV4-2,TRBJ1-5,NA,TGTGCCAGCAGCCAGGGTGTTGGCCGGCCCCAGCATTTT,CASSQGVGRPQHF
NA,TRBV15,TRBJ1-2,TRBD1,TGTGCCACCAGTAAGTTCGCAGGGGGCTCTTACGGCTACACCTTC,CATSKFAGGSYGYTF
NA,TRBV29-1,TRBJ2-1,NA,TGCAGCGTTGGCGGGTACAATGAGCAGTTCTTC,CSVGGYNEQFF
NA,TRBV2,TRBJ2-6,NA,TGTGCCAGCCGCGACAGACCTGGGGCCAACGTCCTGACTTTC,CASRDRPGANVLTF
NA,TRBV14,TRBJ2-2,TRBD2,TGTGCCAGCAGCCTAAAACTAGCGGGAGGGCCCGGGGAGCTGTTTTTT,CASSLKLAGGPGELFF
NA,TRBV5-5,TRBJ1-4,NA,TGTGCCAGCAGCTTGGGTACGGGGCGAACTAATGAAAAACTGTTTTTT,CASSLGTGRTNEKLFF
NA,TRBV6-1,TRBJ1-5,TRBD1,TGTGCCAGCTTCTCCAGGGACAGGGCAAATCAGCCCCAGCATTTT,CASFSRDRANQPQHF
once,TRBV5-1,TRBJ1-1,NA,TGCGCCAGCAGACCCATAGCAGGAGGGGACACTGAAGCTTTCTTT,CASRPIAGGDTEAFF
NA,TRBV11-2,TRBJ1-3,NA,TGTGCCAGCAGCGGAGTAACGGTGGGAGGAAACACCATATATTTT,CASSGVTVGGNTIYF
NA,TRBV28,TRBJ1-2,TRBD1,TGTGCCAGCAGTTATGGGGGCAGGGGGCCGGAAAGCTATGGCTACACCTTC,CASSYGGRGPESYGYTF
NA,TRBV5-1,TRBJ1-5,NA,TGCGCCAGCAGCTTGTTTGGGGGAGATCAGCCCCAGCATTTT,CASSLFGGDQPQHF
once,TRBV11-2,TRBJ2-2,NA,TGTGCCAGCAGCCCCACCCAGGCGCGGGCCGGGGAGCTGTTTTTT,CASSPTQARAGELFF
NA,TRBV6-1,TRBJ1-5,NA,TGTGCCAGCAGTGAAGCCGCGGTATGGCAGCCCCAGCATTTT,CASSEAAVWQPQHF
NA,TRBV5-6,TRBJ2-2,NA,TGTGCCAGCACCCGTTACGTTAGGTCCGAGGAGCTGTTTTTT,CASTRYVRSEELFF
NA,TRBV5-4,TRBJ2-1,NA,TGTGCCAGCAGCCCCAGGGTTCTGGGGGGTGAGCAGTTCTTC,CASSPRVLGGEQFF
NA,TRBV18,TRBJ1-1,NA,TGTGCCAGCTCACCTTCCACAGGACTCCTCGGGATGAACACTGAAGCTTTCTTT,CASSPSTGLLGMNTEAFF
NA,TRBV5-1,TRBJ2-1,TRBD2,TGCGCCAGCCAAGACGAAGCGGGAGGGCCCAATGAGCAGTTCTTC,CASQDEAGGPNEQFF
NA,TRBV7-2,TRBJ2-7,TRBD1,TGTGCCAGCAGCATCACAAGGGACAGAAACTACGAGCAGTACTTC,CASSITRDRNYEQYF
NA,TRBV11-2,TRBJ2-6,TRBD1,TGTGCCAGCAGCAAATGGGACAGCTCTGGGGCCAACGTCCTGACTTTC,CASSKWDSSGANVLTF
NA,TRBV14,TRBJ1-4,NA,TGTGCCAGCAGCCTTGGGACATGGAATCGGGAAAAACTGTTTTTT,CASSLGTWNREKLFF
NA,TRBV9,TRBJ2-2,TRBD1,TGTGCCAGCAGCGTATTCGGGACAGGGAATTTTGGCGGGGAGCTGTTTTTT,CASSVFGTGNFGGELFF
NA,TRBV11-2,TRBJ2-7,TRBD2,TGTGCCAGCAGCTTAGAGGGACTAGCTTCCTTATCCTACGAGCAGTACTTC,CASSLEGLASLSYEQYF
NA,TRBV15,TRBJ1-4,TRBD1,TGTGCCACCAGCCGGGACAGGGTAGACGAAAAACTGTTTTTT,CATSRDRVDEKLFF
once,TRBV4-1,TRBJ2-7,TRBD2,TGCGCCAGCAGCCAGGCCGGGACTAGCGGTCCTTTGTCCCACGAGCAGTACTTC,CASSQAGTSGPLSHEQYF
NA,TRBV25-1,TRBJ2-5,NA,TGTGCCAGCAGTACCGGGGCAGGACAGCGAGGAGAGACCCAGTACTTC,CASSTGAGQRGETQYF
NA,TRBV29-1,TRBJ2-3,NA,TGCAGCGTTGAAGATACCTCGAGGGGTGGCACAGATACGCAGTATTTT,CSVEDTSRGGTDTQYF
NA,TRBV5-1,TRBJ1-2,NA,TGCGCCAGCAGCTTGGGAGGGGTAGCTAACTATGGCTACACCTTC,CASSLGGVANYGYTF
NA,TRBV11-2,TRBJ2-7,NA,TGTGCCAGCAGCCAAGTGTACAGACTACGAGAGCAGTACTTC,CASSQVYRLREQYF
NA,TRBV27,TRBJ2-7,TRBD2,TGTGCCAGCAGCTATGGGACTAGCGGATCCTACGAGCAGTACTTC,CASSYGTSGSYEQYF
NA,TRBV29-1,TRBJ1-1,NA,TGCAGCGCAGGGGATAACACTGAAGCTTTCTTT,CSAGDNTEAFF
NA,TRBV18,TRBJ2-2,NA,TGTGCCAGCTCACCACCGAAGGGGCCAGGCACCGGGGAGCTGTTTTTT,CASSPPKGPGTGELFF
NA,TRBV28,TRBJ1-6,TRBD1,TGTGCCAGCAGTCCCCCGGGACAGCTTAATTCACCCCTCCACTTT,CASSPPGQLNSPLHF
NA,TRBV7-3,TRBJ2-5,NA,TGTGCCAGCAGCTTAAGAGGTTCGGCTGTTCAAGAGACCCAGTACTTC,CASSLRGSAVQETQYF
NA,TRBV29-1,TRBJ2-1,TRBD2,TGCAGCGTTGATGCGGCGGGAGGTCTTTCCTACAATGAGCAGTTCTTC,CSVDAAGGLSYNEQFF
NA,TRBV28,TRBJ1-1,NA,TGTGCCAGCAGTACTACAGTGAACACTGAAGCTTTCTTT,CASSTTVNTEAFF
NA,TRBV29-1,TRBJ2-3,NA,TGCAGCGAGGGGCTGAGGGGTGCAGATACGCAGTATTTT,CSEGLRGADTQYF
NA,TRBV7-3,TRBJ2-1,TRBD2,TGTGCCAGCAGCATAACCGGGACTAGCGGGAGTTTTGAGCAGTTCTTC,CASSITGTSGSFEQFF